The rows below give T cell receptor beta chains drawn from one sample of a study of T cell repertoires in cytomegalovirus infection. Via MiXCR, TCRdb re-called the reads, giving one row per CDR3 protein. The profile shows around 320,000 distinct CDR3 sequences, around 9.5% of them singletons. Source material: PBMCs. Receptor source: a human donor in good health (CMV status not recorded). Some clones in this sample may be carry-over from other donors' samples. Both conserved end residues are part of each CDR3.

>TRBV7-2
CASSNRSSYEQYF
>TRBV4-3
CASSQDRSSGNTIYF
>TRBV7-9
CASSSKGRERADTQYF
>TRBV6-2/TRBV6-3
CASSSIQGLQPQHF
>TRBV7-2
CASSSGLATLKGQYF
>TRBV12-3/TRBV12-4
CASRSSGSSYNEQFF
>TRBV19
CASKAERGQREKLFF
>TRBV2
CASSEALLSGAGANVLTF
>TRBV20-1
CSARERQGGRMNTEAFF
>TRBV5-4
CASSLELAASYNEQFF
>TRBV20-1
CSARVQGAGYSYEQYF
>TRBV11-2
CASSSRLAGYYNEQFF
>TRBV10-3
CAISPGAGNQPQHF
>TRBV25-1
CASGGGTGPEKLFF
>TRBV4-2
CASSQGTGNEQFF
>TRBV7-2
CASRLPPSYEQYF
>TRBV12-3/TRBV12-4
CASRLRDDAPDEKLFF
>TRBV24-1
CATSDRDSSNTEAFF
>TRBV28
CASIGTSPYEQYF
>TRBV18
CASSEASAIDTQYF
>TRBV7-2
CASSSAGQGVETQYF
>TRBV4-1
CASSQDSRQVWLYGYTF
>TRBV28
CASSLNIFRGSGANVLTF
>TRBV12-3/TRBV12-4
CASSGGQGSLETQYF
>TRBV30
CAWIPKLAGGRNEQFF
>TRBV7-9
CASSSFRTSGGNEQFF
>TRBV7-9
CASINWVSNTGELFF
>TRBV4-3
CASSPGAVDLNYGYTF
>TRBV28
CASYSGSPVGELFF
>TRBV6-2/TRBV6-3
CASRPDSHYGYTF
>TRBV7-3
CASSSGKSVTDTQYF
>TRBV7-2
CASSRTVNTEAFF
>TRBV19
CASSEPGGALGETQYF
>TRBV24-1
CATSDLGLARNNEQFF
>TRBV7-6
CASSLWGTVGPHSGANVLTF
>TRBV6-5
CASTLLAGGRGEQYF
>TRBV12-3/TRBV12-4
CASSTRATAANYGYTF
>TRBV4-3
CASSQGLAGPTGELFF
>TRBV25-1
CASGRQDFEQFF
>TRBV24-1
CATSDPGQAANYGYTF
>TRBV6-2/TRBV6-3
CASSPETGSGANVLTF
>TRBV5-6
CASSLGLGDNEQFF
>TRBV7-9
CASSLAGSTTDTQYF
>TRBV6-1
CASRGLAGGPKEQFF
>TRBV7-2
CASSLPGHGAYEQYF
>TRBV28
CASSSTAKGGPLHF
>TRBV2
CASSPQGGPRPEKLFF
>TRBV28
CASSLEHIPYEQYF
>TRBV6-1
CASRNSGEETQYF
>TRBV6-1
CASRASAGDNSPLHF
>TRBV20-1
CSATGVGTEAFF
>TRBV7-6
CASSLAVTTEAFF
>TRBV7-2
CASSSQGSGVQETQYF
>TRBV11-3
CASSLALAGTEQYF
>TRBV7-2
CASSAGTYTDTQYF